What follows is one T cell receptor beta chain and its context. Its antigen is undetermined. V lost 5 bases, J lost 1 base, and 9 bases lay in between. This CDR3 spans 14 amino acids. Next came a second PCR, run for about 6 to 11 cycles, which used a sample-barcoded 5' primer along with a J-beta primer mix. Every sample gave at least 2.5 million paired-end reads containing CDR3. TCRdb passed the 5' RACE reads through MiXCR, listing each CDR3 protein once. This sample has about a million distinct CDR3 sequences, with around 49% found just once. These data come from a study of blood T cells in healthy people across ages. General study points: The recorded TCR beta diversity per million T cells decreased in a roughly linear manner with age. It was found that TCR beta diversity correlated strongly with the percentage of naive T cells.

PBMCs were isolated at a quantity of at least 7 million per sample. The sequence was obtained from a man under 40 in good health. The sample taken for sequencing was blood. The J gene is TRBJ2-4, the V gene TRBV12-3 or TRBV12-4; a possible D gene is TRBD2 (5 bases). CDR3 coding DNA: TGTGCCAGCAGTAACTGGAGGGCCAAAAACATTCAGTACTTC. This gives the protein CASSNWRAKNIQYF.